One T cell receptor beta chain is described in this entry. Its target antigen remains unknown. One base away there is no much larger clone; base qualities are not given. This sample also contains other DNA sequences that code for the same CDR3. This entry comes from a study of T cell responses to AZD1222 COVID-19 vaccine (dated by TCRdb to about 2021). General notes on the study: AZD1222 recipients whose second dose came at about 4 weeks and those whose second dose came at about 12 weeks were combined into one group, since spike-specific TCR depth and breadth did not differ between the two schedules. Enrollment into the trials was organized by age into subgroups of 18-55, 56-69 and 70-plus years, and those subgroups contained roughly 140, 27 and 60 TCR-sequenced participants, respectively. TCR sequencing covered some 250 trial participants: 200 to 220 given two doses of AZD1222 and 26 given two doses of MenACWY control vaccine.

Broad study findings and their caveats: Because no samples from the day 14 peak response were available, repertoires could be characterized only after the peak T cell response. Nearly half of unique spike-specific TCRs reportedly recognized epitopes outside regions mutated in the B.1.351 and B.1.1.7 variants. A significant rise in spike-specific TCR breadth and depth was observed after two AZD1222 doses relative to day 0 and relative to MenACWY recipients. The 56-69-year group was small, and its depth increase did not reach significance, likely because of low power. Participants were mostly white British, with more females than males. The authors suggested clonal diversity may have been underestimated. Vaccine-associated CD4 TCRs spanned the whole spike protein, with dominant responses in regions 160-218 and 743-854. Conclusions about previously exposed vaccinees were limited because only a handful of AZD1222 recipients were SARS-CoV-2 seropositive at baseline.

There are 14 amino acids in the CDR3, from cysteine to phenylalanine inclusive. Of the read, only the CDR3 DNA is kept; its 42 bases are in frame from base 1. Per the germline V gene, SGHRS is the CDR1 and YFSETQ is the CDR2. The V and J ends are trimmed by 0 bases and 7 bases, leaving 8 bases between them. The time point label, as the study defines it: baseline before first vaccination. The vaccinee samples were drawn from two UK trials, COV001 and COV002, one of which was a single-blind randomized controlled phase 2/3 trial testing AZD1222 (ChAdOx1 nCoV-19) in healthy adults. For TCRbeta chain sequencing, PBMC samples were collected from trial participants at day 0 and at day 28 after the second dose. The CDR3 regions of human TCRbeta chains were analyzed by immunosequencing. Under the source paper's analysis protocol: Repertoire TCRs were matched against a reference library of SARS-CoV-2-specific TCRs generated with the MIRA antigen-specificity platform. Breadth was defined as the fraction of unique TCRs that were SARS-CoV-2-associated. Depth was defined as the fraction of total T cells that were SARS-CoV-2-associated. Using the MIRA data, every spike-specific TCR was mapped to the spike region that the TCR reacted to and assigned to either a CD4 or a CD8 class. Log10-transformed breadth and depth values were compared by one-way ANOVA with Sidak's multiple comparisons tests. Not all clones reach the TCRdb copy of this immuneACCESS table, which keeps in-frame sequences only. Checked studies attribute under half of the gap to unresolved V genes and leave the rest unexplained. That table furnishes V, J and clone size, whereas the DNA furnished D and trimming. In this sample the table shows 150,000 to 170,000 clones, 88% of which occur a single time. 2.5% to 4% of the sample lies in the top ten.

This material consisted of peripheral blood, taken on day 0 of AZD1222 vaccination. In this chain, TRBV5-1 is recombined with TRBJ1-6, with no reliable assignment of the D segment. The sequence derives from an adult in good health. The nucleotide sequence is given as TGCGCCAGCAGCTTGGAGGGAGGCAATTCACCCCTCCACTTT. Its protein product is CASSLEGGNSPLHF. This CDR3, with the reference TRBV5-1 and TRBJ1-6 proteins standing in past its ends, gives the full variable domain KAGVTQTPRYLIKTRGQQVTLSCSPISGHRSVSWYQQTPGQGLQFLFEYFSETQRNKGNFPGRFSGRQFSNSRSEMNVSTLELGDSALYLCASSLEGGNSPLHFGNGTRLTVT.